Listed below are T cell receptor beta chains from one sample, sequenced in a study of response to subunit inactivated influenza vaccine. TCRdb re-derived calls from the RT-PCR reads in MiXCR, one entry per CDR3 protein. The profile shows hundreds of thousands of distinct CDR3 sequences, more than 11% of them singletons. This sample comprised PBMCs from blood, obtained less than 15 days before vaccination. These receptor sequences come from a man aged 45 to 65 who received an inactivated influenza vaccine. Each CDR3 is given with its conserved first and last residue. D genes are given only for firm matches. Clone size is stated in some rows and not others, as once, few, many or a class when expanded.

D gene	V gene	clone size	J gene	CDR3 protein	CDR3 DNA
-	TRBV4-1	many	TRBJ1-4	CASSQVSPSTGKLFF	TGCGCCAGCAGCCAAGTCAGCCCTTCCACTGGAAAACTGTTTTTT
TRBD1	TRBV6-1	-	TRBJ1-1	CASSSPGGMTEAFF	TGTGCCAGCAGTAGTCCAGGGGGCATGACTGAAGCTTTCTTT
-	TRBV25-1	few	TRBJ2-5	CASSYAISGWQETQYF	TGTGCCAGCAGTTATGCGATATCAGGGTGGCAAGAGACCCAGTACTTC
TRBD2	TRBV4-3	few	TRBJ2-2	CASSQEPSGRARAGELFF	TGCGCCAGCAGCCAAGAACCTAGCGGGAGGGCCCGGGCCGGGGAGCTGTTTTTT
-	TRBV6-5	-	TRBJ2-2	CASSYWSGELFF	TGTGCCAGCAGTTACTGGTCCGGGGAGCTGTTTTTT
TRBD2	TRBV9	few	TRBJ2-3	CASSVVPGGTTDTQYF	TGTGCCAGCAGCGTAGTCCCGGGAGGAACCACAGATACGCAGTATTTT
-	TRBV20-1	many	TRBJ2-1	CSARDVDKEIFYEQFF	TGCAGTGCTAGAGATGTGGACAAGGAGATCTTTTACGAGCAGTTCTTC
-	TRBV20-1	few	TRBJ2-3	CSARLRLRPTDTQYF	TGCAGTGCTCGCCTGAGACTCCGACCCACAGATACGCAGTATTTT
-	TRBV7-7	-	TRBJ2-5	CASSLEAGPQETQYF	TGTGCCAGCAGCTTAGAGGCAGGGCCCCAAGAGACCCAGTACTTC
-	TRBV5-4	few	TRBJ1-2	CASSLTEDYGYTF	TGTGCCAGCAGCCTCACAGAAGACTATGGCTACACCTTC
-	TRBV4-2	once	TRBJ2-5	CASSPSYSMGTETQYF	TGTGCCAGCAGCCCAAGTTACTCTATGGGGACAGAGACCCAGTACTTC
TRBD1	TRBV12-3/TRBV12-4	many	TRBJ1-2	CASSGQGANYGYTF	TGTGCCAGCAGCGGACAGGGGGCCAACTATGGCTACACCTTC
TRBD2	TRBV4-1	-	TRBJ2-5	CASSQDSGGGQETQYF	TGCGCCAGCAGCCAAGATTCTGGCGGGGGGCAAGAGACCCAGTACTTC
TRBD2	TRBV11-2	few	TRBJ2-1	CASSLESSGRNEQFF	TGTGCCAGCAGCTTAGAGTCTAGCGGGAGGAATGAGCAGTTCTTC
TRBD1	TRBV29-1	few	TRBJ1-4	CSFLGQTNEKLFF	TGCAGCTTCCTGGGACAGACTAATGAAAAACTGTTTTTT
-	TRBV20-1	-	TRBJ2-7	CSAAGVGEVQQQYF	TGCAGTGCTGCGGGCGTGGGGGAGGTCCAGCAGCAGTACTTC
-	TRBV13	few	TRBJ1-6	CASSLTRESGTPLHF	TGTGCCAGCAGCTTAACCCGGGAATCGGGCACACCCCTCCACTTT
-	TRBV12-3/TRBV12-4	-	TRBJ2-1	CATTPEGPNEQFF	TGTGCCACGACCCCCGAGGGTCCCAATGAGCAGTTCTTC
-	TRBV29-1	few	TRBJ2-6	CSVEGGSGANVLTF	TGCAGCGTTGAAGGTGGATCTGGGGCCAACGTCCTGACTTTC
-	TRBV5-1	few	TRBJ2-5	CASSRDPGATQYF	TGCGCCAGCAGCAGGGACCCTGGGGCGACCCAGTACTTC
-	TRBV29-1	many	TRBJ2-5	CSVDFRGETQYF	TGCAGCGTTGATTTTAGGGGGGAGACCCAGTACTTC
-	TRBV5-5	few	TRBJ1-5	CASSLAPTRTNQPQHF	TGTGCCAGCAGCTTGGCCCCAACACGGACGAATCAGCCCCAGCATTTT
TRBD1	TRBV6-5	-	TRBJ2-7	CASSYRTGGFEQYF	TGTGCCAGCAGTTACCGGACAGGGGGTTTCGAGCAGTACTTC
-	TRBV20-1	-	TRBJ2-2	CSALGGASRNTGELFF	TGCAGTGCTTTGGGGGGGGCTAGCCGGAACACCGGGGAGCTGTTTTTT
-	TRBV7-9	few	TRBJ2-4	CASSLGELESSDIQYF	TGTGCCAGCAGCTTAGGCGAGTTAGAGTCATCTGACATTCAGTACTTC
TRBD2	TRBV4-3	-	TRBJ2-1	CASSQDLLADEQFF	TGCGCCAGCAGCCAAGATCTCCTAGCGGATGAGCAGTTCTTC
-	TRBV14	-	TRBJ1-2	CASSQDGSAGSGYTF	TGTGCCAGCAGCCAAGATGGGTCGGCAGGCTCTGGCTACACCTTC
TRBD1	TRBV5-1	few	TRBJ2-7	CASSSTGIPYEQYF	TGCGCCAGCAGCTCGACAGGGATCCCCTACGAGCAGTACTTC
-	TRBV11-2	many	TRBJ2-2	CASSLGTSTGELFF	TGTGCCAGCAGCTTAGGGACAAGTACCGGGGAGCTGTTTTTT
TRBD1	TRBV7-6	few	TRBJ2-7	CASSARQGASYEQYF	TGTGCCAGCAGCGCCAGACAGGGGGCATCGTACGAGCAGTACTTC
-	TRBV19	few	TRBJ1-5	CASSNDPREPQHF	TGTGCCAGTAGTAACGACCCCCGGGAGCCCCAGCATTTT
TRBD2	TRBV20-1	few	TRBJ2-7	CSARPGLAVSYEQYF	TGCAGTGCTAGACCGGGACTAGCGGTCTCCTACGAGCAGTACTTC
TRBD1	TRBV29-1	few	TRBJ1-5	CSVTTGGGSNQPQHF	TGCAGCGTTACAACAGGGGGCGGAAGCAATCAGCCCCAGCATTTT
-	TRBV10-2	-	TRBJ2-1	CASTGTSRGNEQFF	TGCGCCAGCACCGGGACATCCCGAGGGAATGAGCAGTTCTTC
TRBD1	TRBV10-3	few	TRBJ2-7	CAISESKGTGYEQYF	TGTGCCATCAGTGAGTCCAAGGGGACAGGGTACGAGCAGTACTTC
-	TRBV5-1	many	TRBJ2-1	CASSRHWDRGLDNEQFF	TGCGCCAGCAGCCGTCATTGGGACCGAGGCCTAGACAATGAGCAGTTCTTC
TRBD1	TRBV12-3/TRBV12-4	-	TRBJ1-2	CASKGAGNYGYTF	TGTGCCAGCAAGGGGGCGGGCAACTATGGCTACACCTTC
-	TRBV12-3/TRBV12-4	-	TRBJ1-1	CASTLAGAREAFF	TGTGCCAGCACCCTGGCGGGGGCGCGTGAAGCTTTCTTT
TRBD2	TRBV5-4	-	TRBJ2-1	CASSLVAGGPDEQFF	TGTGCCAGCAGCTTGGTAGCGGGGGGGCCGGATGAGCAGTTCTTC